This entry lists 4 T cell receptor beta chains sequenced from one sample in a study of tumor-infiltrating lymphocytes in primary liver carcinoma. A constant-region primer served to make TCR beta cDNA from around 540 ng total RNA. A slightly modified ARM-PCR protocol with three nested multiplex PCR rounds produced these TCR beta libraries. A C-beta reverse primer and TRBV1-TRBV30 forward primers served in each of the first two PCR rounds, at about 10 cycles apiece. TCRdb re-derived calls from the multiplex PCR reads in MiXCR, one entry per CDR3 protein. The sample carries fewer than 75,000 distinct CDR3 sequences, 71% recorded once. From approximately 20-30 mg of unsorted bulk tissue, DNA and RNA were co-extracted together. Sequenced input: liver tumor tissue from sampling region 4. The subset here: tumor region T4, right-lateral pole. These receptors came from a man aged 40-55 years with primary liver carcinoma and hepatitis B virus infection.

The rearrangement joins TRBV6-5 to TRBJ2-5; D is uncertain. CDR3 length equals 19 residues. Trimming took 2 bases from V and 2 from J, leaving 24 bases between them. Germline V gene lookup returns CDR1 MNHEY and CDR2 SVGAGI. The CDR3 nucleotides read TGTGCCAGCAGTTACGTTCTCGTGAACTCGCTAACCAATCAAGAGACCCAGTACTTC. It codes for CASSYVLVNSLTNQETQYF.

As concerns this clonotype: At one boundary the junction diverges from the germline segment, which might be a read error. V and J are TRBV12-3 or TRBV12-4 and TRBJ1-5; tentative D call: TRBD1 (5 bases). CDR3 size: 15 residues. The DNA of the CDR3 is TGTACCAGCACGCGGGGCACTGCAATAAATCAGCCCCAGCAATTT. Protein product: CTSTRGTAINQPQQF.

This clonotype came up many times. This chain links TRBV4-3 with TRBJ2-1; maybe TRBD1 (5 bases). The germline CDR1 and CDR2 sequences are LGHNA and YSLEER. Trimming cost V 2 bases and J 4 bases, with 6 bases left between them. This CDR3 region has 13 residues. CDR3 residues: CASSQTGYNEQFF. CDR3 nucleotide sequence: TGCGCCAGCAGCCAAACAGGTTACAATGAGCAGTTCTTC.

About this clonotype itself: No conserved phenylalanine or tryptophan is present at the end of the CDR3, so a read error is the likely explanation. CDR3 DNA: TGTACCAGCAGTGGGACGGCCGATGGGGCCAACATCCTGACTTCC. Translated: CTSSGTADGANILTS. This chain joins TRBV6-1 and TRBJ2-6; perhaps D is TRBD1 or TRBD2 (5 bases each). Germline-derived CDR1 and CDR2 are MNHNS and SASEGT. This CDR3 spans 15 amino acids.